This record looks at one T cell receptor (beta chain) sequence and its context. Antigen specificity is unknown. Given a much more abundant clone one base away, this may be a read error. Authors of the study amplified TCR beta CDR3 regions from RNA transcripts. The primer set for the first-round RT-PCR of the TCR CDR3 was HTBI. TCRdb fed the multiplex PCR reads into MiXCR, producing one record per CDR3 protein. Here the sample spans 350,000 to 500,000 distinct CDR3 sequences, around 13% being singletons. The CDR3 runs to 13 residues. Germline CDR1 is SGHRS and CDR2 is YFSETQ. The data are from a study of T cells in Graves' hyperthyroidism and ophthalmopathy. Study-level findings and limits: Classification by a 13 V-J model distinguished ophthalmopathy from stable hyperthyroidism.

Sequencing used blood. The V call is TRBV5-1, the J call TRBJ1-4, with D uncertain. The TCR sequence derives from a young woman with Graves' hyperthyroidism. DNA of the CDR3: TGCGCCAGCGGCTTGGCCAGTTATGAAAAACTGTTTTTT. Encoded protein: CASGLASYEKLFF.